This is a list of T cell receptor beta chains from one sample in a study of blood T cell repertoires in COVID-19. Libraries were prepared by immunoSEQ multiplex PCR; TCRdb keeps only in-frame clonotypes and omits some of them. The sample lists roughly 50,000 clones, approximately 90% occurring once. The sequenced material came from peripheral blood. These receptor sequences come from a man between 70 and 80 years old with acute or convalescent COVID-19. The CDR3 runs from the conserved cysteine through the conserved F or W. A D gene is named only where the DNA matches it firmly. Some rows mark clone size as missing; the rest say once, few, many or name a class of expanded clone.

d_call | j_call | v_call | clone_size | cdr3_aa | cdr3_nt
TRBD1 | TRBJ1-5 | TRBV2 | - | CASRGQLNQPQHF | TGTGCCAGTAGGGGACAGCTCAATCAGCCCCAGCATTTT
- | TRBJ1-1 | TRBV4-2 | - | CASSHQLRGWNTEAFF | TGTGCCAGCAGCCATCAGCTACGGGGGTGGAACACTGAAGCTTTCTTT
- | TRBJ1-2 | TRBV2 | once | CASSAYYGYTF | TGTGCCAGCAGTGCTTACTATGGCTACACCTTC
TRBD1 | TRBJ2-3 | TRBV7-3 | - | CASSLSTGVTDTQYF | TGTGCCAGCAGCTTAAGTACAGGGGTCACAGATACGCAGTATTTT
TRBD1 | TRBJ2-5 | TRBV27 | - | CASTSRTGRQETQYF | TGTGCCAGCACATCACGGACAGGGCGCCAAGAGACCCAGTACTTC
- | TRBJ1-1 | TRBV11-2 | - | CASSPNLRGEMNTEAFF | TGTGCCAGCAGCCCGAACCTCAGGGGAGAAATGAACACTGAAGCTTTCTTT
TRBD1 | TRBJ1-1 | TRBV10-3 | - | CAIREPGGTTEAFF | TGTGCCATCAGGGAGCCAGGGGGCACCACTGAAGCTTTCTTT
TRBD1 | TRBJ2-3 | TRBV3-1/TRBV3-2 | - | CASRGQRTDTQYF | TGTGCCAGCAGGGGACAGCGCACAGATACGCAGTATTTT
TRBD1 | TRBJ1-4 | TRBV6-6 | few | CASSYSLPGQGEKLFF | TGTGCCAGCAGTTACTCGCTGCCGGGACAGGGTGAAAAACTGTTTTTT
TRBD2 | TRBJ2-1 | TRBV7-2 | - | CASSPYRRVAGGNEQFF | TGTGCCAGCAGCCCCTATCGGCGGGTAGCGGGGGGAAATGAGCAGTTCTTC
- | TRBJ1-1 | TRBV19 | - | CASSTPGGFLPEAFF | TGTGCCAGTAGTACCCCCGGGGGGTTCTTACCCGAAGCTTTCTTT
- | TRBJ1-1 | TRBV19 | - | CASSIRALLAGTEAFF | TGTGCCAGTAGTATCCGGGCCCTCCTAGCGGGCACTGAAGCTTTCTTT
TRBD1 | TRBJ2-7 | TRBV18 | - | CASSGQSSYEQYF | TGTGCCAGCTCGGGACAGAGCTCCTACGAGCAGTACTTC
TRBD1 | TRBJ2-5 | TRBV27 | - | CASSLLAGGNQETQYF | TGTGCCAGCAGTTTATTGGCAGGGGGCAACCAAGAGACCCAGTACTTC
TRBD2 | TRBJ2-1 | TRBV7-3 | - | CASSLSASGGFHNEQFF | TGTGCCAGCAGCTTATCCGCTAGCGGGGGGTTCCACAATGAGCAGTTCTTC
- | TRBJ2-1 | TRBV6-2/TRBV6-3 | - | CASSYLAEQFF | TGTGCCAGCAGTTACCTGGCTGAGCAGTTCTTC
- | TRBJ2-2 | TRBV7-5 | - | CARSPPGGGPTGELFF | TGTGCCAGAAGCCCACCAGGAGGCGGACCCACCGGGGAGCTGTTTTTT
- | TRBJ1-2 | TRBV4-1 | - | CASSPRGAFGYTF | TGCGCCAGCAGCCCCCGGGGGGCGTTTGGCTACACCTTC
- | TRBJ1-6 | TRBV7-8 | few | CASSPRAFGNNSPLHF | TGTGCCAGCAGCCCTAGGGCATTCGGGAACAATTCACCCCTCCACTTT
- | TRBJ2-2 | TRBV27 | - | CASSLTIGNTGELFF | TGTGCCAGCAGTTTAACGATTGGCAACACCGGGGAGCTGTTTTTT
TRBD1 | TRBJ1-5 | TRBV19 | - | CASSSILGTGNSNQPQHF | TGTGCCAGTAGCTCGATACTCGGGACAGGGAATAGCAATCAGCCCCAGCATTTT
TRBD1 | TRBJ1-4 | TRBV19 | - | CASTWTGGNEKLFF | TGTGCCAGTACCTGGACAGGGGGCAATGAAAAACTGTTTTTT
- | TRBJ1-3 | TRBV6-6 | - | CASSYQGRAGNTIYF | TGTGCCAGCAGTTACCAGGGGCGCGCAGGAAACACCATATATTTT
- | TRBJ2-5 | TRBV7-3 | - | CASSLRAGKETQYF | TGTGCCAGCAGCTTAAGAGCGGGTAAAGAGACCCAGTACTTC
- | TRBJ1-1 | TRBV6-2/TRBV6-3 | - | CASSYVWPPRLRFEAFF | TGTGCCAGCAGTTATGTTTGGCCCCCTCGGCTGAGGTTTGAAGCTTTCTTT
TRBD1 | TRBJ1-6 | TRBV5-8 | - | CASSWDRAHNSPLHF | TGTGCCAGCAGTTGGGACAGGGCCCATAATTCACCCCTCCACTTT
TRBD1 | TRBJ1-5 | TRBV6-5 | - | CASSYGRGSNQPQHF | TGTGCCAGCAGTTACGGCAGGGGGAGCAATCAGCCCCAGCATTTT
- | TRBJ2-3 | TRBV7-3 | - | CASSYVMYGTQYF | TGTGCCAGCAGTTACGTGATGTACGGTACGCAGTATTTT
TRBD1 | TRBJ2-7 | TRBV4-3 | - | CASSLWTGNYEQYF | TGCGCCAGCAGCCTTTGGACAGGTAACTACGAGCAGTACTTC
- | TRBJ2-1 | TRBV28 | - | CASRGSVGHNEQFF | TGTGCCAGCAGGGGGAGCGTAGGGCACAATGAGCAGTTCTTC
TRBD1 | TRBJ2-7 | TRBV19 | - | CASSKGQGGYEQYF | TGTGCCAGTAGTAAGGGACAGGGTGGATACGAGCAGTACTTC
TRBD1 | TRBJ2-7 | TRBV15 | - | CATSRGRYGTGKRREQYF | TGTGCCACCAGCAGAGGGAGATACGGGACAGGGAAACGTCGGGAGCAGTACTTC
- | TRBJ2-2 | TRBV9 | - | CASSVGAGAVTGELFF | TGTGCCAGCAGCGTAGGAGCAGGGGCGGTCACCGGGGAGCTGTTTTTT
- | TRBJ1-4 | TRBV13 | - | CASSWTVGPTNEKLFF | TGTGCCAGCAGCTGGACAGTTGGCCCCACTAATGAAAAACTGTTTTTT
TRBD1 | TRBJ1-1 | TRBV5-1 | - | CASSLIPQGLPNTEAFF | TGCGCCAGCAGCTTGATTCCACAGGGGTTACCGAACACTGAAGCTTTCTTT
TRBD1 | TRBJ1-5 | TRBV2 | few | CASSIQGIGIQPQHF | TGTGCCAGCAGCATACAGGGGATTGGTATTCAGCCCCAGCATTTT
TRBD1 | TRBJ1-4 | TRBV7-9 | - | CASSLGQGASNEKLFF | TGTGCCAGCAGCTTAGGACAGGGGGCCAGTAATGAAAAACTGTTTTTT
- | TRBJ1-6 | TRBV5-5 | - | CASSLDRSSYNSPLHF | TGTGCCAGCAGCTTGGACAGGAGCTCCTATAATTCACCCCTCCACTTT
TRBD1 | TRBJ1-5 | TRBV7-2 | - | CASSRQGANNQPQHF | TGTGCCAGCAGCAGACAGGGGGCGAACAATCAGCCCCAGCATTTT
- | TRBJ1-4 | TRBV25-1 | - | CASSPGAAGREKLFF | TGTGCCAGCAGCCCGGGCGCCGCGGGTCGCGAAAAACTGTTTTTT
- | TRBJ1-4 | TRBV28 | few | CASSFRSDSNEKLFF | TGTGCCAGCAGTTTTCGGTCTGATTCTAATGAAAAACTGTTTTTT
TRBD1 | TRBJ2-7 | TRBV7-6 | - | CASTSGTGDEQYF | TGTGCCAGCACCTCCGGGACAGGGGACGAGCAGTACTTC